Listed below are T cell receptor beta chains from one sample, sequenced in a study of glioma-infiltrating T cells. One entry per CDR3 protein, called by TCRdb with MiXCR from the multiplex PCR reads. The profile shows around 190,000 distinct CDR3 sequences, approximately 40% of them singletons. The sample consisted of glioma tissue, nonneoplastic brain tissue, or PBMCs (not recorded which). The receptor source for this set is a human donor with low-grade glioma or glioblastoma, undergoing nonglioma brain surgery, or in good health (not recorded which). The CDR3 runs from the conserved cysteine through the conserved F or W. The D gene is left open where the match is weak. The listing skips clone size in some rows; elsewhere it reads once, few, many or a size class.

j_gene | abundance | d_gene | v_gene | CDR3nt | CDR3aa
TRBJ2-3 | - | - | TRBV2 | TGTGCCAGCAGTGATAGCGGAAGTAGAACAGATACGCAGTATTTT | CASSDSGSRTDTQYF
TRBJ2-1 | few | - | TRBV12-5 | TGTGCTAGTGGTTTCGGTCGTCAGTACAATGAGCAGTTCTTC | CASGFGRQYNEQFF
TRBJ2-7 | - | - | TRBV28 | TGTGCCAGCCGTTTAGAAGGATCCATCTACGAGCAGTACTTC | CASRLEGSIYEQYF
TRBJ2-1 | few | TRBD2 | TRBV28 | TGTGCCAGCAGTGCGTCAGGGAAAAGGCTAGCGGGAGCCAATGAGCAGTTCTTC | CASSASGKRLAGANEQFF
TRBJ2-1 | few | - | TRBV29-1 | TGCAGCGTTGACGGTCCAGGTGAGCAGTTCTTC | CSVDGPGEQFF
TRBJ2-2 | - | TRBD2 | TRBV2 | TGTGCCAGCGCTAGCGGAAATACCGCGAACACCGGGGAGCTGTTTTTT | CASASGNTANTGELFF
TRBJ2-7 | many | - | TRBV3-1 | TGTGCCAGCAGCCAAGATATAACCCTTGGCGAGCAGTACTTC | CASSQDITLGEQYF
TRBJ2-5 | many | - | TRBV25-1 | TGTGCCAGCAGTGAATATGGAAGAAAAGAGACCCAGTACTTC | CASSEYGRKETQYF
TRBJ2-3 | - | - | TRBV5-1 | TGCGCCAGCAGGAGGGAACCGGGTTCAAATACGCAGTATTTT | CASRREPGSNTQYF
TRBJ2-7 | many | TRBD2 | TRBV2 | TGTGCCAGCAGCCGACTAGCGGGAGACCCCGAGCAGTACTTC | CASSRLAGDPEQYF
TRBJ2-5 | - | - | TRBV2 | TGTGCCACGGGGACACGGAAGCAAGAGACCCAGTACTTC | CATGTRKQETQYF
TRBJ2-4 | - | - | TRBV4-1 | TGCGCCAGCAGCCAAATTGCCAGACGCCCCAAAAACATTCAGTACTTC | CASSQIARRPKNIQYF
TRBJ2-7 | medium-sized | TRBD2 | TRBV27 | TGTGCCAGCAGTTTATCGGGTAGCGGGGGTTACGAGCAGTACTTC | CASSLSGSGGYEQYF
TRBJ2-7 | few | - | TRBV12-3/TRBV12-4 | TGTGCCAGCAGCCAACTCGACTACTACGAGCAGTACTTC | CASSQLDYYEQYF